The text below deals with one TCR beta chain. The source of the sample is a study of T cell repertoires in aging, cancer and after chemotherapy. A mixed TRB-A/B primer pool amplified rearranged TRB by multiplex touch-down PCR. TCRdb analysed the multiplex PCR reads with MiXCR anew, one entry per CDR3 protein. The repertoire includes under 5,500 distinct CDR3 sequences, roughly two fifths of them detected once, and approximately 6.8% sits in the top ten. Amplification of TCR beta used genomic DNA extracted from peripheral blood. Germline V CDR1 and CDR2: LGHNA, YSLEER. This CDR3 region has 17 residues. The J segment lost 5 bases and the V segment lost 0 bases, leaving 10 bases of the junction unmatched.

This receptor was taken from a human donor with a blood cancer. What was sequenced was blood. The chain recombines TRBV4-3 with TRBJ2-1; 7 bases agree with TRBD2. CDR3 DNA: TGCGCCAGCAGCCAAGATTGGGGCGGGAGCGTGAACAATGAGCAGTTCTTC. Translating it yields CASSQDWGGSVNNEQFF.